These T cell receptor beta chains were read from a single sample in a study of OX40 agonist ivuxolimab in advanced cancers. Clones were sequenced by immunoSEQ multiplex PCR, and TCRdb holds only the in-frame ones, with some missing. In the table there are just over 15,000 clones, around 65% of which are singletons. Sample: CD4+ or CD8+ T cells sorted from blood, taken in a trial of the OX40 agonist ivuxolimab. These TCRs come from an adult with an advanced solid tumor such as melanoma, head and neck, liver or kidney cancer. Both conserved end residues are part of each CDR3. Each record gives: V gene, D gene, clone size, J gene, CDR3 protein. A D gene is named only where the DNA matches it firmly. Size tells how often a clone was seen (once, few, many) or the class of an expanded clone, and some rows leave it out.

v_gene: TRBV9; d_gene: NA; abundance: NA; j_gene: TRBJ2-7; CDR3aa: CASSVGGFYEQYF
v_gene: TRBV27; d_gene: NA; abundance: NA; j_gene: TRBJ1-5; CDR3aa: CASSPGMFDSNQPQHF
v_gene: TRBV2; d_gene: NA; abundance: medium-sized; j_gene: TRBJ1-5; CDR3aa: CASSDLQGRAEVQPQHF
v_gene: TRBV4-1; d_gene: TRBD2; abundance: NA; j_gene: TRBJ2-5; CDR3aa: CASSILSGAQETQYF
v_gene: TRBV9; d_gene: NA; abundance: NA; j_gene: TRBJ2-1; CDR3aa: CASSPSGGDYNEQFF
v_gene: TRBV29-1; d_gene: TRBD2; abundance: few; j_gene: TRBJ2-7; CDR3aa: CSVKLAGRVYEQYF
v_gene: TRBV6-6; d_gene: NA; abundance: NA; j_gene: TRBJ2-3; CDR3aa: CASSYWEGTTDTQYF
v_gene: TRBV5-4; d_gene: NA; abundance: NA; j_gene: TRBJ1-2; CDR3aa: CASSSLELGSYGGYTF
v_gene: TRBV5-8; d_gene: NA; abundance: NA; j_gene: TRBJ1-5; CDR3aa: CASTIWTGNQPQHF
v_gene: TRBV7-8; d_gene: NA; abundance: NA; j_gene: TRBJ2-7; CDR3aa: CASSEGPAYEQYF
v_gene: TRBV6-4; d_gene: TRBD2; abundance: NA; j_gene: TRBJ2-1; CDR3aa: CASSATSGGYNEQFF
v_gene: TRBV11-2; d_gene: NA; abundance: NA; j_gene: TRBJ2-2; CDR3aa: CASSQGANTGELFF
v_gene: TRBV5-4; d_gene: NA; abundance: once; j_gene: TRBJ1-2; CDR3aa: CASSSRDNYGYTF
v_gene: TRBV5-5; d_gene: NA; abundance: NA; j_gene: TRBJ1-2; CDR3aa: CASSFFPSANYGYTF
v_gene: TRBV10-1; d_gene: TRBD1; abundance: NA; j_gene: TRBJ2-2; CDR3aa: CASSIGTGSNTGELFF
v_gene: TRBV4-1; d_gene: NA; abundance: medium-sized; j_gene: TRBJ1-1; CDR3aa: CASSQTAITANEAFF
v_gene: TRBV7-9; d_gene: TRBD2; abundance: NA; j_gene: TRBJ2-3; CDR3aa: CASSFPGEGLDF
v_gene: TRBV2; d_gene: NA; abundance: NA; j_gene: TRBJ1-3; CDR3aa: CASNGGGFSGNTIYF
v_gene: TRBV5-4; d_gene: NA; abundance: NA; j_gene: TRBJ2-3; CDR3aa: CASSQTTDYKATDTQYF
v_gene: TRBV7-9; d_gene: NA; abundance: NA; j_gene: TRBJ2-7; CDR3aa: CASSLIGGPYEQYF
v_gene: TRBV18; d_gene: NA; abundance: NA; j_gene: TRBJ2-3; CDR3aa: CASSPAGQRGLTDTQYF
v_gene: TRBV7-3; d_gene: TRBD1; abundance: once; j_gene: TRBJ2-3; CDR3aa: CASSLAPTGQGADTQYF
v_gene: TRBV30; d_gene: NA; abundance: NA; j_gene: NA; CDR3aa: CAWSWGIWDEQYF
v_gene: TRBV2; d_gene: TRBD1; abundance: NA; j_gene: TRBJ2-7; CDR3aa: CASSVQGAQGPRTYEQYF
v_gene: TRBV7-9; d_gene: NA; abundance: NA; j_gene: TRBJ2-7; CDR3aa: CASRSPTGTYEQYF
v_gene: TRBV27; d_gene: NA; abundance: NA; j_gene: TRBJ1-6; CDR3aa: CASSLEGYGANSPLHF
v_gene: TRBV4-1; d_gene: TRBD1; abundance: few; j_gene: TRBJ2-7; CDR3aa: CASSLTGFSYEQYF
v_gene: TRBV6-6; d_gene: NA; abundance: NA; j_gene: TRBJ1-6; CDR3aa: CASAHPLGVHF
v_gene: TRBV27; d_gene: NA; abundance: large; j_gene: TRBJ1-5; CDR3aa: CASRAQPNQPQHF
v_gene: TRBV7-9; d_gene: NA; abundance: once; j_gene: NA; CDR3aa: CASSLVPYEQYF
v_gene: TRBV19; d_gene: NA; abundance: NA; j_gene: TRBJ1-5; CDR3aa: CASSIVQGTQPQHF
v_gene: TRBV23-1; d_gene: NA; abundance: NA; j_gene: TRBJ1-2; CDR3aa: CASSQSSF
v_gene: TRBV25-1; d_gene: TRBD2; abundance: NA; j_gene: TRBJ2-7; CDR3aa: CASSPTKVTSGGLYEQYF
v_gene: TRBV5-4; d_gene: NA; abundance: NA; j_gene: TRBJ2-5; CDR3aa: CASRGAGPPYF
v_gene: TRBV5-6; d_gene: NA; abundance: NA; j_gene: TRBJ2-3; CDR3aa: CASSPDSTSTDTQYF
v_gene: TRBV7-6; d_gene: NA; abundance: NA; j_gene: TRBJ1-3; CDR3aa: CASSLDGGNTIYF
v_gene: TRBV7-9; d_gene: NA; abundance: few; j_gene: TRBJ1-6; CDR3aa: CASSLDTSSYNSPLHF
v_gene: TRBV4-3; d_gene: TRBD1; abundance: once; j_gene: TRBJ2-5; CDR3aa: CASSQVGTEETQYF
v_gene: TRBV28; d_gene: TRBD2; abundance: NA; j_gene: TRBJ2-5; CDR3aa: CASSLRIWEGRTETQYF
v_gene: TRBV18; d_gene: NA; abundance: NA; j_gene: TRBJ2-7; CDR3aa: CASSSDRTYEQYF
v_gene: TRBV19; d_gene: NA; abundance: NA; j_gene: TRBJ1-5; CDR3aa: CASSIDWTAYSNQPQHF
v_gene: TRBV27; d_gene: TRBD1; abundance: NA; j_gene: TRBJ2-5; CDR3aa: CASALGTGKWETQYF
v_gene: TRBV5-6; d_gene: TRBD1; abundance: few; j_gene: TRBJ2-5; CDR3aa: CASSFGQGQTQYF
v_gene: TRBV7-9; d_gene: NA; abundance: NA; j_gene: TRBJ2-1; CDR3aa: CASSFGLSNEQFF
v_gene: TRBV9; d_gene: NA; abundance: NA; j_gene: TRBJ2-5; CDR3aa: CASSPRVGSQETQYF
v_gene: TRBV11-2; d_gene: TRBD1; abundance: NA; j_gene: TRBJ2-5; CDR3aa: CASSFGTGLLETQYF